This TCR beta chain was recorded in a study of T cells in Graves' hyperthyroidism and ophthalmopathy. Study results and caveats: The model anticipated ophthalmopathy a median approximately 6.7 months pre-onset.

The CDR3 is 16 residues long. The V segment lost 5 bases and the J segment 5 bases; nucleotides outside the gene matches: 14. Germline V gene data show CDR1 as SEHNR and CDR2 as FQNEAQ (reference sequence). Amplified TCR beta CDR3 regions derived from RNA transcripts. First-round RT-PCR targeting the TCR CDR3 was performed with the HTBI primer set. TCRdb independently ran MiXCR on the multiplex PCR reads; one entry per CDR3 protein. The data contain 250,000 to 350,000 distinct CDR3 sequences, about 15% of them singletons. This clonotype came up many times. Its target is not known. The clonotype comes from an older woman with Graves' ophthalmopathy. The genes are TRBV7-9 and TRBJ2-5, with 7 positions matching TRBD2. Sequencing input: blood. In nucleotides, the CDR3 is TGTGCCAGCAGCGAAAGATGGACTAGGAGTCAGGAGACCCAGTACTTC. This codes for CASSERWTRSQETQYF.